A selection of T cell receptor beta chains follows, all from one sample in a study of cytomegalovirus exposure and HLA in healthy donors. The assay was immunoSEQ multiplex PCR, and TCRdb's table has in-frame clones only and misses some. The sample contains roughly 150,000 clones, around 85% of which appear only once. Sample: PBMCs. The receptors were gathered from a male donor in good health and CMV-seronegative. Both conserved end residues are part of each CDR3. Each record gives: V gene, D gene, J gene, clone size, CDR3 DNA, CDR3 protein. D genes are given only for firm matches. Not every row has a clone size; where given, it reads once, few, many or a size class.

V: TRBV7-2; D: -; J: TRBJ1-6; size: -; DNA: TGTGCCAGCAGCCAAGGACATTTTTCCAATTCACCCCTCCACTTT; CDR3: CASSQGHFSNSPLHF
V: TRBV5-4; D: TRBD1; J: TRBJ2-5; size: -; DNA: TGTGCCAGCAGCTCGACAGGGGACCAAGAGACCCAGTACTTC; CDR3: CASSSTGDQETQYF
V: TRBV4-2; D: TRBD1; J: TRBJ1-2; size: -; DNA: TGTGCCAGCAGCCCGGGACAGTTTCAGGGGGGCTACACCTTC; CDR3: CASSPGQFQGGYTF
V: TRBV11-2; D: -; J: TRBJ1-1; size: -; DNA: TGTGCCAGCAGCTTAGCCAGGAACACTGAAGCTTTCTTT; CDR3: CASSLARNTEAFF
V: TRBV5-4; D: -; J: TRBJ1-1; size: few; DNA: TGTGCCAGCAGCTCTTACACTGAAGCTTTCTTT; CDR3: CASSSYTEAFF
V: TRBV10-3; D: -; J: TRBJ1-2; size: -; DNA: TGTGCCATCAGGGTCTACGCGTTACATTCTGATAACAGCGGGTTCTATGGCTACACCTTC; CDR3: CAIRVYALHSDNSGFYGYTF
V: TRBV7-9; D: -; J: TRBJ1-1; size: -; DNA: TGTGCCAGCAGCTGGGGGGTTATGAACACTGAAGCTTTCTTT; CDR3: CASSWGVMNTEAFF
V: TRBV19; D: -; J: TRBJ2-5; size: -; DNA: TGTGCCAGTAGTATAGGACAGGAGGAGACCCAGTACTTC; CDR3: CASSIGQEETQYF
V: TRBV13; D: TRBD1; J: TRBJ1-2; size: -; DNA: TGTGCCAGCAGCTTCGGACAGGGGGATAGTGGCTACACCTTC; CDR3: CASSFGQGDSGYTF
V: TRBV19; D: -; J: TRBJ2-3; size: -; DNA: TGTGCCAGTAGACCTCAACTAGTCGCAGATACGCAGTATTTT; CDR3: CASRPQLVADTQYF
V: TRBV19; D: -; J: TRBJ1-5; size: -; DNA: TGTGCCAGTAGTATAGGGCAGCCGGCGGGGCAGCCCCAGCATTTT; CDR3: CASSIGQPAGQPQHF
V: TRBV5-3; D: TRBD2; J: TRBJ2-1; size: once; DNA: TGTGCCAGAAATACTAGCGGCTCCTACAATGAGCAGTTCTTC; CDR3: CARNTSGSYNEQFF
V: TRBV7-9; D: TRBD2; J: TRBJ2-1; size: once; DNA: TGTGCCAGCAGCCTAGGTCCTAGCGGGGGGTTGGTCGATGAGCAGTTCTTC; CDR3: CASSLGPSGGLVDEQFF
V: TRBV5-1; D: -; J: TRBJ2-7; size: -; DNA: TGCGCCAGCAGCAACAGGGTAGGATACGAGCAGTACTTC; CDR3: CASSNRVGYEQYF
V: TRBV30; D: -; J: TRBJ2-7; size: once; DNA: TGTGCCTGGAGTTTTGGAGGCTCCTACGAGCAGTACTTC; CDR3: CAWSFGGSYEQYF
V: TRBV6-1; D: TRBD1; J: TRBJ2-5; size: -; DNA: TGTGCCAGCAGCCAAGGGGGCAGGGTAGAGACCCAGTACTTC; CDR3: CASSQGGRVETQYF
V: TRBV7-9; D: -; J: TRBJ2-6; size: -; DNA: TGTGCCAGCAGCTTACTGCGGTCTGGGGCCAACGTCCTGACTTTC; CDR3: CASSLLRSGANVLTF
V: TRBV6-1; D: -; J: TRBJ2-5; size: -; DNA: TGTGCCAGCAGTGCGGGACAACAAGAGACCCAGTACTTC; CDR3: CASSAGQQETQYF
V: TRBV7-2; D: -; J: TRBJ1-5; size: -; DNA: TGTGCCAGCAGCTTCCAGGGGAATCAGCCCCAGCATTTT; CDR3: CASSFQGNQPQHF
V: TRBV5-5; D: -; J: TRBJ2-5; size: -; DNA: TGTGCCAGCAGCGCCCAGGGTAGTGTGGAGACCCAGTACTTC; CDR3: CASSAQGSVETQYF
V: TRBV10-3; D: -; J: TRBJ1-1; size: -; DNA: TGTGCCATCAGCAACGAGGGACGGGAGGAAGCTTTCTTT; CDR3: CAISNEGREEAFF
V: TRBV11-3; D: TRBD1; J: TRBJ2-1; size: -; DNA: TGTGCCAGCAGCTCCTCGGGGGGACAGGGTAGGAATGAGCAGTTCTTC; CDR3: CASSSSGGQGRNEQFF
V: TRBV5-1; D: TRBD1; J: TRBJ2-1; size: -; DNA: TGCGCCAGCAGCCAAACACAGGGGAACTACAATGAGCAGTTCTTC; CDR3: CASSQTQGNYNEQFF
V: TRBV10-2; D: TRBD1; J: TRBJ1-5; size: few; DNA: TGCGCCAGCAGTGAGTCCGGCAGGGGGCAGCCCCAGCATTTT; CDR3: CASSESGRGQPQHF
V: TRBV15; D: TRBD2; J: TRBJ2-1; size: few; DNA: TGTGCCACCAGCAGAGCGGTAGCGGGGTTCAATGAGCAGTTCTTC; CDR3: CATSRAVAGFNEQFF
V: TRBV28; D: -; J: TRBJ1-5; size: -; DNA: TGTGCCAGCAGTCCACAGGAGAACAGCAATCAGCCCCAGCATTTT; CDR3: CASSPQENSNQPQHF
V: TRBV5-1; D: TRBD1; J: TRBJ2-7; size: -; DNA: TGCGCCAGCAGCGCGGGACAGGGCGGCGAGCAGTACTTC; CDR3: CASSAGQGGEQYF
V: TRBV7-2; D: TRBD1; J: TRBJ2-7; size: -; DNA: TGTGCCAGCAGCTTGTGGGGGGGACAGGGATCCTACGAGCAGTACTTC; CDR3: CASSLWGGQGSYEQYF
V: TRBV6-5; D: TRBD1; J: TRBJ1-6; size: -; DNA: TGTGCCAGTAGGGACAGGGGCAAATCACCCCTCCACTTT; CDR3: CASRDRGKSPLHF
V: TRBV11-2; D: TRBD1; J: TRBJ2-7; size: -; DNA: TGTGCCAGCAGCTTAGATCCCGGACAGGCTTACGAGCAGTACTTC; CDR3: CASSLDPGQAYEQYF
V: TRBV5-4; D: -; J: TRBJ1-4; size: -; DNA: TGTGCCAGCAGCTCAACTGCAACTAATGAAAAACTGTTTTTT; CDR3: CASSSTATNEKLFF
V: TRBV15; D: -; J: TRBJ1-1; size: -; DNA: TGTGCCACCAGCAGAGATAGTCGGAACACTGAAGCTTTCTTT; CDR3: CATSRDSRNTEAFF
V: TRBV15; D: -; J: TRBJ2-5; size: -; DNA: TGTGCCACCAGCAGAGATCTACAGGGCTCTAACCAGATGTACTTC; CDR3: CATSRDLQGSNQMYF
V: TRBV7-9; D: TRBD1; J: TRBJ1-1; size: few; DNA: TGTGCCAGCAGCCCAGGTGGGACAGGCAGGACTGAAGCTTTCTTT; CDR3: CASSPGGTGRTEAFF
V: TRBV4-1; D: -; J: TRBJ1-5; size: -; DNA: TGCGCCAGCAGCCAAGTAAAAGGGAGGAATCAGCCCCAGCATTTT; CDR3: CASSQVKGRNQPQHF
V: TRBV9; D: -; J: TRBJ1-2; size: -; DNA: TGTGCCAGCAGCGTAGTCGGGTCCGGCTACACCTTC; CDR3: CASSVVGSGYTF
V: TRBV25-1; D: TRBD1; J: TRBJ1-2; size: -; DNA: TGTGCCAGCAGCTCGGACAGGGGTGACTATGGCTACACCTTC; CDR3: CASSSDRGDYGYTF
V: TRBV19; D: TRBD1; J: TRBJ2-3; size: -; DNA: TGTGCCAGTAGTATGGGACAGGGAGGATGGGATACGCAGTATTTT; CDR3: CASSMGQGGWDTQYF
V: TRBV4-1; D: -; J: TRBJ1-1; size: -; DNA: TGCGCCAGCAGCCAAAGGCAGGTGTCTGAAGCTTTCTTT; CDR3: CASSQRQVSEAFF
V: TRBV25-1; D: TRBD1; J: TRBJ1-3; size: -; DNA: TGTGCCAGCAGTGCGACAGGGGACTCCGACTCTGGAAACACCATATATTTT; CDR3: CASSATGDSDSGNTIYF
V: TRBV27; D: TRBD2; J: TRBJ2-5; size: -; DNA: TGTGCCAGCCAACCGGGGGGGGAAGAGACCCAGTACTTC; CDR3: CASQPGGEETQYF
V: TRBV30; D: TRBD1; J: TRBJ2-5; size: once; DNA: TGTGCCTGGTCTCAGGGGGTCCAAGAGACCCAGTACTTC; CDR3: CAWSQGVQETQYF
V: TRBV19; D: -; J: TRBJ2-3; size: -; DNA: TGTGCCAGTAGTAGGGCGGGACAGCCCACAGATACGCAGTATTTT; CDR3: CASSRAGQPTDTQYF